A single sample is the source of the 8 T cell receptor beta chains below, sequenced in a study of T cell responses to AZD1222 COVID-19 vaccine. Some clones are missing from TCRdb's copy, which holds only in-frame ones; the method was immunoSEQ multiplex PCR. The sample records about 180,000 clones, 85% to 95% being singletons. Sequenced material: peripheral blood, taken on day 0 of AZD1222 vaccination. The receptors shown here come from an adult in good health.

The genes are TRBV24-1 and TRBJ2-2; 7 bases align to TRBD1. CDR3 length equals 15 residues. Germline lookup yields CDR1 KGHDR and CDR2 SFDVKD. The trim removed 9 bases at V and 3 bases at J, leaving 9 bases unmatched. The CDR3 spells CATATGADYTGELFF. The CDR3 DNA is TGTGCCACCGCCACAGGGGCGGACTACACCGGGGAGCTGTTTTTT.

The rearrangement uses TRBV5-8 and TRBJ2-3, with TRBD2 matching 7 bases. The CDR3 consists of 15 residues. Germline assignment: CDR1 SGHTS and CDR2 YDEGEE. V was pared by 4 bases and J by 2 bases, with 7 bases of the junction left unmatched. The CDR3 DNA is TGTGCCAGCAGCGCCGGGACTATCCTCACAGATACGCAGTATTTT. It specifies CASSAGTILTDTQYF. The full variable domain, with the rest looked up from reference TRBV5-8 and TRBJ2-3, is EAGVTQSPTHLIKTRGQQATLRCSPISGHTSVYWYQQALGLGLQFLLWYDEGEERNRGNFPPRFSGRQFPNYSSELNVNALELEDSALYLCASSAGTILTDTQYFGPGTRLTVL.

V gene TRBV4-1 combines with J gene TRBJ1-6, with TRBD1 matching 7 bases. Trimming cost V 1 base and J 7 bases; bases outside gene matches: 10. Germline CDR1 reads MGHRA; CDR2 reads YSYEKL. The CDR3 runs 17 residues. This CDR3 is CASSQATTQGLNSPLHF. The CDR3 bases are TGCGCCAGCAGCCAAGCTACCACACAGGGGTTGAATTCACCCCTCCACTTT.

The rearrangement uses TRBV2 and TRBJ2-7; D unresolved. The germline gives CDR1 SNHLY, CDR2 FYNNEI. Trimming took 6 bases from V and 4 from J, leaving 7 bases between them. The CDR3 has 11 residues. Written as DNA, the CDR3 is TGTGCCAGCAGGGGTTGGTACGAGCAGTACTTC. Translated: CASRGWYEQYF.

V is TRBV7-9 and J is TRBJ1-1; D perhaps matches TRBD1 (5 bases). V lost 3 bases and J 4 bases, leaving 12 bases between the germline ends. Germline loops: CDR1 SEHNR, CDR2 FQNEAQ (reference sequence). The CDR3 totals 14 residues. CDR3 amino acids: CASSFRETSTEAFF. In DNA form, the CDR3 reads TGTGCCAGCAGCTTCAGGGAAACTAGCACTGAAGCTTTCTTT.

The rearrangement links TRBV5-1 to TRBJ1-1; D ambiguous. In germline, CDR1 is SGHRS, CDR2 YFSETQ. Trimming removed 0 bases from V and 8 bases from J, with 11 bases in between. The CDR3 contains 13 residues. For the CDR3, the DNA is TGCGCCAGCAGCTTGGCCGGAAGACCCGAAGCTTTCTTT. Encoded protein: CASSLAGRPEAFF.

This chain joins TRBV6-1 and TRBJ2-3, with 7 bases identical to TRBD1. The CDR3 has 14 amino acids. The germline gives CDR1 MNHNS, CDR2 SASEGT. Trimming cost V 8 bases and J 1 base; bases outside gene matches: 6. CDR3 in DNA: TGTGCCAGCCGACAGGGCCTAGGCACAGATACGCAGTATTTT. It encodes CASRQGLGTDTQYF.

V and J are TRBV27 and TRBJ2-7; D tentatively reads TRBD1 or TRBD2 (5 bases each). Trimming removed 4 bases from V and 4 bases from J, with 17 bases in between. CDR1 MNHEY and CDR2 SMNVEV come from the germline V gene (reference sequence). This CDR3 spans 15 amino acids. The CDR3 DNA sequence: TGTGCCAGCAGTTCGGGGAGTCGGACAAGATACGAGCAGTACTTC. Encoded protein: CASSSGSRTRYEQYF.